This TCR beta chain was retrieved from a study of shared clonotypes between healthy human individuals (dated by TCRdb to 2019 to 2021). Context from the whole study: A couple of women and a few men aged 18 to 49 years were included in the cohort. Per donor, three plates each were used for CD4 naive and CD4 memory, two for CD8 naive, and one for CD8 memory. To estimate repertoire size and how much clonotype sharing occurs between individuals, the study deeply sequenced the blood TCR repertoires of 5 or 6 healthy adults. Different laboratories and diverse techniques were used to prepare libraries and sequence TCR repertoires, to increase sequencing depth and limit assay-specific biases. Between about 0.94 and 10 billion PBMCs per donor were obtained by leukapheresis. On the study overall, not on this receptor specifically: Naive subsets generally had larger estimated clonotype richness than memory subsets. Compared with non-shared clonotypes, the clonotypes found in all four sorted-subset donors had higher generation probabilities. The genetic and exposure-history diversity represented was limited by the small number of donors. Across a handful of donors, approximately 5% of naive CD4, over 3% of naive CD8, under 2.5% of memory CD4, and roughly 0.4% of memory CD8 clonotypes were shared. Sampling was limited to blood, and TCR repertoires in tissue likely differ from TCR repertoires in blood. Based on pairwise subsampling, the degree of clonotype sharing among donors was expected to be affected by sequencing depth. Even with the large sequencing depth, rarefaction of the sorted-subset datasets indicated that sequencing was incomplete.

About this clone: The antigen this receptor binds is unknown. There are no base qualities to consult, and no much larger clone falls within one base.

The CDR3 runs 18 residues from the cysteine to the phenylalanine. Only the CDR3 part of the read is kept: 54 bases, read in frame from the first base. V and J are truncated by 1 base and 3 bases respectively, leaving an intervening sequence of 21 bases. CDR1 and CDR2 are drawn from the germline V gene: SGHTA, FQGNSA. TCR CDR3 regions were amplified from genomic DNA by multiplex PCR using the deep immunoSEQ assay. Extracted genomic DNA from each cell subset was distributed evenly across all wells of several immunoSEQ 96-well plates, and each plate was treated as a replicate. For sorted subsets, about 200 ng genomic DNA, equal to tens of thousands of T cell genomes, was loaded into each replicate PCR. Purified libraries were measured with a Qubit 3.0 fluorometer, size-checked on a Bioanalyzer 2100, and measured again with the KAPA Library Quantification kit. Every immunoSEQ 96-well plate was sequenced on a separate single-read 150-cycle Illumina NextSeq 550 flow cell. In the source study's methods: Because only junctional sequences without quality scores were contained in the immunoSEQ output, filtering matching that applied to full-length reads could not be performed. Sequences were annotated with PyIR, a Python wrapper for IgBLAST v1.9, using IMGT germline references to assign V/J genes and CDR3. Reads with weak V/J assignments (E-value above 1e-6), missing CDR3, stop codons, out-of-frame junctions, or ambiguous translated residues were removed. V3J clonotypes were defined as sequences sharing an identical inferred V gene, J gene, and CDR3 amino acid sequence. Percentage overlap between repertoires was computed as shared unique clonotypes divided by the size of the smaller repertoire. Repertoire richness was assessed with RTK rarefaction, the Chao1 estimator, and Recon v2.1 estimates of unobserved clonotypes. Generation probabilities for all TCRbeta clonotypes obtained by the gDNA method from a few donors were computed using OLGA. This is the immuneACCESS table as TCRdb keeps it, with only in-frame sequences that have V and J called. A part of the clones is gone; compared with another copy, unresolved V genes explain less than half, and the rest is unexplained. V and J calls and clone size are copied from that table; D and trimming were computed from the DNA. The sample table records 950,000 to 1,100,000 clones; 60% to 80% of these occur just once. The ten most abundant clones make up approximately 1.5% of the sample.

The donors were healthy, HIV-negative adults with no recently reported acute infections or vaccinations. Every donor was a Caucasian adult living in Nashville, Tennessee, USA. CD4+ T cells were enriched by magnetic negative selection; naive cells were then positively selected on CD45RA, and the negative fraction formed the memory subset. Blood was obtained by leukapheresis, after which PBMCs were separated by Ficoll-Histopaque density gradient centrifugation and cryopreserved in liquid nitrogen vapor phase. Analytical flow cytometry was used to check the purity and quantity of each magnetically sorted T cell population. Each sorted fraction had its genomic DNA isolated and then quantified by UV absorbance on a Nanodrop 2000c.

The V and J genes are TRBV7-2 and TRBJ1-1; no D gene is confidently identified. The sequence was collected from a man aged 18 to 30 in good health. The material sequenced was memory CD4+ T cells sorted from blood. The cell subset or site label on this specimen signifies: CD45RA-negative fraction. Read as DNA, the sequence is TGTGCCAGCAGCTTAGGCCACGGCGGGGTTAGGTTGGACACTGAAGCTTTCTTT. Its translation is CASSLGHGGVRLDTEAFF.